One TCR beta chain is described in this entry. The sample belongs to a study of shared clonotypes between healthy human individuals. The method was immunoSEQ multiplex PCR; TCRdb's version includes in-frame clones alone and lacks a portion of them. The data show 1,500,000 or so clones, with 96% seen just once and more than 0.9% held by the top ten. Germline V lookup: CDR1 LNHDA, CDR2 SQIVND (reference sequence). This CDR3 has 16 residues. Trimming stripped 6 bases from V and 2 bases from J, with 16 bases between. The source is a man between 25 and 39 years old in good health. The rearrangement links TRBV19 to TRBJ2-2, with D unclear. The specimen sequenced was naive CD4+ T cells sorted from blood. Subset given: CD45RA+ positively selected. CDR3 DNA sequence: TGTGCCAGTAGCACCCGAGACTCGGCTAACACCGGGGAGCTGTTTTTT. It codes for CASSTRDSANTGELFF.